This TCR beta chain derives from a study of blood T cell repertoires in COVID-19. Per the study methods: How many nucleated cells were present was estimated from reference gene primer amplification. Sequenced by immunoSEQ multiplex PCR; TCRdb stores in-frame clones only, minus some. V and J calls and clone size follow that table, whereas D and trimming were derived from the DNA. Found here are 150,000 to 200,000 clones, roughly three quarters of them singletons; the top ten hold 6%. Seattle-derived patients entered the study during active infection and were followed longitudinally. This CDR3 spans 14 amino acids. Trimming cost V 7 bases and J 5 bases; bases outside gene matches: 8. Germline assignment: CDR1 SGHRS and CDR2 YFSETQ.

Sequencing was performed on peripheral blood. The clonotype was recovered from a woman aged 40 to 50 with COVID-19, enrolled during active disease. V gene TRBV5-1 combines with J gene TRBJ1-1, with 10 bases matching TRBD1. CDR3 in amino acids: CASRTGTGDTEAFF. The CDR3 DNA follows: TGCGCCAGCCGGACCGGGACAGGGGATACTGAAGCTTTCTTT.